This T cell receptor (beta chain) was profiled in a study of spatial heterogeneity in lung cancer. Background on the study: Detection of beta-chain sequences consistently exceeded that of alpha-chain sequences. Unique TCR and UMI combinations averaged more than ten appearances each in raw reads.

The time point denotes: sample taken at primary tumor resection. From tumor, nontumor lung or frozen PBMC, whole RNA was taken unsorted for sequencing. The study tagged each TCR cDNA molecule with a unique molecular identifier. One entry per CDR3 protein, called by TCRdb with MiXCR from the 5' RACE reads. The sample has about 92,000 distinct CDR3 sequences; roughly 12% are singletons. Losses at the gene ends were 5 bases for V and 0 bases for J; bases not matched to a gene: 12. Germline V gene sequence: CDR1 DFQATT, CDR2 SNEGSKA (reference sequence). The CDR3 length is 17 residues. This specimen consisted of PBMCs, obtained at surgery. This TCR was recovered from a male donor with early-stage non-small cell lung cancer. The genes are TRBV20-1 and TRBJ2-4; TRBD1 matches 8 bases. The chain's CDR3 is CSALARDRPVAKNIQYF. CDR3 bases: TGCAGTGCTCTGGCCCGGGACAGGCCAGTAGCCAAAAACATTCAGTACTTC.